These T cell receptor beta chains were read from a single sample in a study of beta chain features in type 1 diabetes. Assay: immunoSEQ multiplex PCR; the TCRdb copy retains only in-frame clones and omits some. Altogether 400,000 to 600,000 clones are present, around 28% being singletons, with the ten largest covering more than 0.055%. Sequencing was carried out using naive CD4+ T cells from blood. All receptors come from a man aged 18 to 29 in good health. The CDR3 runs from the conserved cysteine through the conserved F or W. Fields, in order: clone size, V gene, D gene, J gene, CDR3 protein, CDR3 DNA. D genes are given only for firm matches. Expanded clones get a size class; other rows say once, few or many, or leave the size out.

abundance: -
v_gene: TRBV7-2
d_gene: TRBD1
j_gene: TRBJ2-7
CDR3aa: CASSFRGREDEQYF
CDR3nt: TGTGCCAGCAGCTTCAGGGGGCGCGAGGACGAGCAGTACTTC

abundance: few
v_gene: TRBV19
d_gene: -
j_gene: TRBJ2-6
CDR3aa: CASSPSGANVLTF
CDR3nt: TGTGCCAGTAGTCCTTCTGGGGCCAACGTCCTGACTTTC

abundance: few
v_gene: TRBV29-1
d_gene: -
j_gene: TRBJ2-7
CDR3aa: CSVVGSYEQYF
CDR3nt: TGCAGCGTTGTGGGCAGCTACGAGCAGTACTTC

abundance: -
v_gene: TRBV5-6
d_gene: -
j_gene: TRBJ1-1
CDR3aa: CASRPRDIVSAFF
CDR3nt: TGTGCCAGCAGGCCCCGGGACATTGTCTCAGCTTTCTTT

abundance: few
v_gene: TRBV7-9
d_gene: TRBD1
j_gene: TRBJ2-5
CDR3aa: CASRFSDRDQETQYF
CDR3nt: TGTGCCAGCAGGTTTTCGGACAGGGACCAAGAGACCCAGTACTTC

abundance: few
v_gene: TRBV4-3
d_gene: TRBD2
j_gene: TRBJ2-6
CDR3aa: CASSQDHSGRGVTGANVLTF
CDR3nt: TGCGCCAGCAGCCAAGATCATTCAGGCCGGGGGGTTACTGGGGCCAACGTCCTGACTTTC

abundance: -
v_gene: TRBV7-9
d_gene: -
j_gene: TRBJ2-3
CDR3aa: CASSLIGADTQYF
CDR3nt: TGTGCCAGCAGCTTAATTGGGGCAGATACGCAGTATTTT

abundance: -
v_gene: TRBV4-2
d_gene: -
j_gene: TRBJ2-3
CDR3aa: CASSQGRIGTDTQYF
CDR3nt: TGTGCCAGCAGCCAGGGGCGTATCGGAACGGATACGCAGTATTTT

abundance: few
v_gene: TRBV7-9
d_gene: TRBD1
j_gene: TRBJ2-5
CDR3aa: CASSPRTGRFETQYF
CDR3nt: TGTGCCAGCAGCCCACGGACAGGGAGGTTTGAGACCCAGTACTTC

abundance: few
v_gene: TRBV29-1
d_gene: TRBD1
j_gene: TRBJ1-5
CDR3aa: CSVADRDGQPQHF
CDR3nt: TGCAGCGTTGCGGACAGGGACGGTCAGCCCCAGCATTTT

abundance: -
v_gene: TRBV25-1
d_gene: -
j_gene: TRBJ1-1
CDR3aa: CASSESRQAMNTEAFF
CDR3nt: TGTGCCAGCAGTGAATCTCGGCAGGCGATGAACACTGAAGCTTTCTTT

abundance: few
v_gene: TRBV27
d_gene: TRBD1
j_gene: TRBJ2-7
CDR3aa: CASSSADRGQYF
CDR3nt: TGTGCCAGCAGTTCTGCGGACAGGGGCCAGTACTTC

abundance: few
v_gene: TRBV30
d_gene: -
j_gene: TRBJ2-1
CDR3aa: CAWHPTAYNEQFF
CDR3nt: TGTGCCTGGCATCCCACAGCGTACAATGAGCAGTTCTTC

abundance: -
v_gene: TRBV28
d_gene: TRBD1
j_gene: TRBJ2-1
CDR3aa: CASIDRGIYNEQFF
CDR3nt: TGTGCCAGCATTGACAGGGGAATCTACAATGAGCAGTTCTTC

abundance: few
v_gene: TRBV9
d_gene: -
j_gene: TRBJ2-3
CDR3aa: CASSPQGGGQYF
CDR3nt: TGTGCCAGCAGCCCTCAGGGCGGCGGGCAGTATTTT

abundance: -
v_gene: TRBV15
d_gene: TRBD1
j_gene: TRBJ1-1
CDR3aa: CATGQTNTEAFF
CDR3nt: TGTGCCACGGGACAGACGAACACTGAAGCTTTCTTT

abundance: -
v_gene: TRBV7-2
d_gene: TRBD2
j_gene: TRBJ2-2
CDR3aa: CASGKTSGRTGELFF
CDR3nt: TGTGCCAGCGGAAAGACTAGCGGGAGAACCGGGGAGCTGTTTTTT

abundance: -
v_gene: TRBV29-1
d_gene: -
j_gene: TRBJ2-2
CDR3aa: CSVEERFGTGELFF
CDR3nt: TGCAGCGTTGAGGAACGGTTCGGTACCGGGGAGCTGTTTTTT

abundance: -
v_gene: TRBV19
d_gene: TRBD1
j_gene: TRBJ2-7
CDR3aa: CASSTTGGKGEQYF
CDR3nt: TGTGCCAGTAGTACGACAGGGGGAAAAGGCGAGCAGTACTTC

abundance: -
v_gene: TRBV30
d_gene: -
j_gene: TRBJ2-1
CDR3aa: CAWSVGVDEQFF
CDR3nt: TGTGCCTGGAGTGTAGGTGTCGATGAGCAGTTCTTC

abundance: few
v_gene: TRBV23-1
d_gene: -
j_gene: TRBJ1-5
CDR3aa: CASSHGNQPQHF
CDR3nt: TGCGCCAGCAGTCACGGTAATCAGCCCCAGCATTTT

abundance: -
v_gene: TRBV2
d_gene: -
j_gene: TRBJ2-1
CDR3aa: CASSDVGNNEQFF
CDR3nt: TGTGCCAGCAGTGATGTGGGCAACAATGAGCAGTTCTTC

abundance: -
v_gene: TRBV19
d_gene: TRBD2
j_gene: TRBJ2-1
CDR3aa: CASSRERESSYNEQFF
CDR3nt: TGTGCCAGTAGTAGAGAGCGGGAGAGCTCCTACAATGAGCAGTTCTTC

abundance: -
v_gene: TRBV19
d_gene: -
j_gene: TRBJ2-2
CDR3aa: CASSVTGRTGELFF
CDR3nt: TGTGCCAGTAGCGTAACGGGCAGGACCGGGGAGCTGTTTTTT

abundance: -
v_gene: TRBV28
d_gene: -
j_gene: TRBJ2-7
CDR3aa: CASRPGPMDEQYF
CDR3nt: TGTGCCAGCAGACCGGGACCTATGGACGAGCAGTACTTC

abundance: few
v_gene: TRBV4-3
d_gene: TRBD2
j_gene: TRBJ2-3
CDR3aa: CASSQGGTSGSGDTQYF
CDR3nt: TGCGCCAGCAGCCAAGGGGGGACTAGCGGGAGTGGAGATACGCAGTATTTT

abundance: -
v_gene: TRBV20-1
d_gene: -
j_gene: TRBJ1-1
CDR3aa: CSTRQGIEAFF
CDR3nt: TGCAGTACCCGTCAGGGGATTGAAGCTTTCTTT

abundance: -
v_gene: TRBV7-2
d_gene: -
j_gene: TRBJ1-3
CDR3aa: CASSGRVYSGNTIYF
CDR3nt: TGTGCCAGCAGCGGGAGGGTTTACTCTGGAAACACCATATATTTT

abundance: -
v_gene: TRBV30
d_gene: -
j_gene: TRBJ2-1
CDR3aa: CAWGGLGHYNEQFF
CDR3nt: TGTGCCTGGGGGGGCCTGGGCCACTACAATGAGCAGTTCTTC

abundance: few
v_gene: TRBV29-1
d_gene: TRBD2
j_gene: TRBJ2-7
CDR3aa: CSVHGTSGFHEQYF
CDR3nt: TGCAGCGTTCATGGGACTAGCGGGTTCCACGAGCAGTACTTC

abundance: -
v_gene: TRBV2
d_gene: -
j_gene: TRBJ2-1
CDR3aa: CASSGGALAREQFF
CDR3nt: TGTGCCAGCAGTGGGGGGGCTCTGGCTCGCGAGCAGTTCTTC

abundance: few
v_gene: TRBV4-2
d_gene: -
j_gene: TRBJ2-2
CDR3aa: CASSQEGQGGELFF
CDR3nt: TGTGCCAGCAGCCAAGAAGGGCAGGGCGGGGAGCTGTTTTTT

abundance: -
v_gene: TRBV7-2
d_gene: -
j_gene: TRBJ2-7
CDR3aa: CASSFETRVYEQYF
CDR3nt: TGTGCCAGCAGCTTTGAGACTAGGGTTTACGAGCAGTACTTC

abundance: once
v_gene: TRBV5-1
d_gene: -
j_gene: TRBJ2-6
CDR3aa: CASSGYSGANVLTF
CDR3nt: TGCGCCAGCAGCGGATACTCTGGGGCCAACGTCCTGACTTTC

abundance: few
v_gene: TRBV30
d_gene: -
j_gene: TRBJ2-7
CDR3aa: CAWGPGTYEQYF
CDR3nt: TGTGCCTGGGGCCCCGGGACCTACGAGCAGTACTTC

abundance: few
v_gene: TRBV30
d_gene: TRBD2
j_gene: TRBJ2-1
CDR3aa: CAWRIGTSGRSNEQFF
CDR3nt: TGTGCCTGGAGAATTGGGACTAGCGGGAGGAGCAATGAGCAGTTCTTC

abundance: -
v_gene: TRBV29-1
d_gene: -
j_gene: TRBJ2-1
CDR3aa: CSVEDRGPNRGFF
CDR3nt: TGCAGCGTTGAAGATCGCGGGCCTAATAGGGGGTTCTTC

abundance: few
v_gene: TRBV29-1
d_gene: TRBD2
j_gene: TRBJ2-2
CDR3aa: CSVTSGRYLNTGELFF
CDR3nt: TGCAGCGTGACTAGCGGGAGATACCTGAACACCGGGGAGCTGTTTTTT

abundance: few
v_gene: TRBV29-1
d_gene: TRBD1
j_gene: TRBJ1-1
CDR3aa: CSAATGGNTEAFF
CDR3nt: TGCAGCGCTGCGACAGGGGGAAACACTGAAGCTTTCTTT

abundance: few
v_gene: TRBV7-9
d_gene: -
j_gene: TRBJ2-3
CDR3aa: CASRIADTQYF
CDR3nt: TGTGCCAGCAGGATAGCGGATACGCAGTATTTT

abundance: -
v_gene: TRBV15
d_gene: TRBD2
j_gene: TRBJ2-3
CDR3aa: CATSRDLASGVSTDTQYF
CDR3nt: TGTGCCACCAGTAGAGATCTGGCTAGCGGGGTCAGCACAGATACGCAGTATTTT

abundance: -
v_gene: TRBV29-1
d_gene: TRBD2
j_gene: TRBJ2-7
CDR3aa: CSGTGTNPYEQYF
CDR3nt: TGCAGCGGTACCGGGACTAACCCCTACGAGCAGTACTTC

abundance: few
v_gene: TRBV27
d_gene: -
j_gene: TRBJ1-1
CDR3aa: CASGSFGRTEAFF
CDR3nt: TGTGCCAGCGGAAGCTTCGGGAGGACTGAAGCTTTCTTT

abundance: few
v_gene: TRBV5-6
d_gene: -
j_gene: TRBJ2-7
CDR3aa: CASSRRGYEQYF
CDR3nt: TGTGCCAGCAGTCGTAGGGGGTACGAGCAGTACTTC

abundance: few
v_gene: TRBV5-1
d_gene: -
j_gene: TRBJ2-2
CDR3aa: CASAPYSNTGELFF
CDR3nt: TGCGCCAGCGCACCCTATTCGAACACCGGGGAGCTGTTTTTT

abundance: -
v_gene: TRBV2
d_gene: TRBD1
j_gene: TRBJ2-5
CDR3aa: CASSGPGTVETQYF
CDR3nt: TGTGCCAGCAGTGGACCAGGGACAGTAGAGACCCAGTACTTC

abundance: -
v_gene: TRBV5-1
d_gene: -
j_gene: TRBJ2-5
CDR3aa: CASSLAQAQETQYF
CDR3nt: TGCGCCAGCAGCTTGGCACAGGCTCAAGAGACCCAGTACTTC

abundance: few
v_gene: TRBV9
d_gene: TRBD1
j_gene: TRBJ2-7
CDR3aa: CASQKGQGDYEQYF
CDR3nt: TGTGCCAGCCAGAAAGGACAGGGGGACTACGAGCAGTACTTC

abundance: -
v_gene: TRBV28
d_gene: -
j_gene: TRBJ2-3
CDR3aa: CASSFRTADTQYF
CDR3nt: TGTGCCAGCAGTTTTCGGACCGCAGATACGCAGTATTTT

abundance: few
v_gene: TRBV4-1
d_gene: -
j_gene: TRBJ1-5
CDR3aa: CASSQVGGNQPQHF
CDR3nt: TGCGCCAGCAGCCAAGTAGGGGGCAATCAGCCCCAGCATTTT

abundance: -
v_gene: TRBV29-1
d_gene: -
j_gene: TRBJ2-1
CDR3aa: CSARPGQGGPNEQFF
CDR3nt: TGCAGCGCCCGTCCCGGGCAGGGTGGCCCCAATGAGCAGTTCTTC

abundance: once
v_gene: TRBV28
d_gene: -
j_gene: TRBJ2-4
CDR3aa: CASNRPRGARAKNIQYF
CDR3nt: TGTGCCAGCAACCGACCCCGGGGGGCGAGGGCCAAAAACATTCAGTACTTC

abundance: few
v_gene: TRBV4-3
d_gene: -
j_gene: TRBJ2-2
CDR3aa: CASSQDTLLRLTGELFF
CDR3nt: TGCGCCAGCAGCCAAGATACCCTTTTAAGGTTGACCGGGGAGCTGTTTTTT

abundance: few
v_gene: TRBV23-1
d_gene: TRBD1
j_gene: TRBJ2-3
CDR3aa: CASSHRPGQGSNDTQYF
CDR3nt: TGCGCCAGCAGTCACCGGCCGGGACAGGGGTCTAACGATACGCAGTATTTT

abundance: -
v_gene: TRBV10-3
d_gene: TRBD2
j_gene: TRBJ2-7
CDR3aa: CAISKLAETYEQYF
CDR3nt: TGTGCCATCAGTAAACTAGCGGAGACCTACGAGCAGTACTTC

abundance: -
v_gene: TRBV29-1
d_gene: -
j_gene: TRBJ1-4
CDR3aa: CSVDGARSGKLFF
CDR3nt: TGCAGCGTTGACGGGGCCCGGTCAGGAAAACTGTTTTTT

abundance: -
v_gene: TRBV30
d_gene: TRBD1
j_gene: TRBJ1-4
CDR3aa: CAWRQGYGSTNEKLFF
CDR3nt: TGTGCCTGGAGACAGGGGTACGGTTCGACTAATGAAAAACTGTTTTTT

abundance: -
v_gene: TRBV7-2
d_gene: TRBD1
j_gene: TRBJ1-5
CDR3aa: CASSPTGSRQPQHF
CDR3nt: TGTGCCAGCAGCCCGACAGGGTCTCGACAGCCCCAGCATTTT